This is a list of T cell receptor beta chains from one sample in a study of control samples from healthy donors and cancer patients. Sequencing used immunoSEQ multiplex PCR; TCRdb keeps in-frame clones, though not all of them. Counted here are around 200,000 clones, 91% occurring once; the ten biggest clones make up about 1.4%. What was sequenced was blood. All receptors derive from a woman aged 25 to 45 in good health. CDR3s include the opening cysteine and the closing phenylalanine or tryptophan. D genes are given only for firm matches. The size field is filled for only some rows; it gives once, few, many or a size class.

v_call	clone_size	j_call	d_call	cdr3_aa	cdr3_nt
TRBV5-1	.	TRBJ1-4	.	CASSQGPTNEKLFF	TGCGCCAGCAGCCAGGGCCCAACTAATGAAAAACTGTTTTTT
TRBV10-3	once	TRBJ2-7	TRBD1	CAIRWTGGSYEQYF	TGTGCCATCAGGTGGACAGGGGGCTCCTACGAGCAGTACTTC
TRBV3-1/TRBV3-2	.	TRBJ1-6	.	CASSQAGGNSPLHF	TGTGCCAGCAGCCAAGCGGGGGGTAATTCACCCCTCCACTTT
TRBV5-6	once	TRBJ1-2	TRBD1	CASSSQGVGYTF	TGTGCCAGCAGCTCACAGGGGGTCGGCTACACCTTC
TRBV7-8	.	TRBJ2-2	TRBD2	CASRPDLAGGPNTGELFF	TGTGCCAGCAGGCCCGACCTAGCGGGGGGGCCTAACACCGGGGAGCTGTTTTTT
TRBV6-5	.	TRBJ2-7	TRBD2	CASSSLAGGAYEQYF	TGTGCCAGCAGTTCTTTAGCGGGAGGAGCCTACGAGCAGTACTTC
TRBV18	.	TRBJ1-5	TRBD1	CASSEGQPSNQPQHF	TGTGCCAGCTCAGAGGGACAGCCGAGCAATCAGCCCCAGCATTTT
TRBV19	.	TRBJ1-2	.	CASRADRTLHYGYTF	TGTGCCAGTAGGGCCGACAGGACCCTTCACTATGGCTACACCTTC
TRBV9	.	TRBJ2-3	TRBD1	CASSVGQGLADTQYF	TGTGCCAGCAGCGTAGGACAGGGGCTTGCAGATACGCAGTATTTT
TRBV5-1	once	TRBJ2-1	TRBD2	CASSTGLAGAYNEQFF	TGCGCCAGCAGCACGGGACTAGCGGGGGCCTACAATGAGCAGTTCTTC
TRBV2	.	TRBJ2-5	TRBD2	CASTGGRETQYF	TGTGCCAGCACGGGGGGTAGAGAGACCCAGTACTTC
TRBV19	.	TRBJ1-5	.	CASSIAAGNQPQHF	TGTGCCAGTAGTATAGCAGCAGGGAATCAGCCCCAGCATTTT
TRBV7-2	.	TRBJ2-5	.	CASSGSPRGRRETQYF	TGTGCCAGCAGCGGTAGCCCTAGGGGGAGGAGGGAGACCCAGTACTTC
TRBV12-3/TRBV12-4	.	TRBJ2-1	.	CASSLVEYNEQFF	TGTGCCAGCAGTTTAGTCGAATACAATGAGCAGTTCTTC
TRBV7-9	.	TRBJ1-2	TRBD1	CASSLAQGASYTF	TGTGCCAGCAGCTTAGCGCAGGGGGCGAGCTACACCTTC
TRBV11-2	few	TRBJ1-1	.	CASSLNRDTEAFF	TGTGCCAGCAGCTTGAACAGGGACACTGAAGCTTTCTTT
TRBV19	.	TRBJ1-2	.	CASSTRQGYYGYTF	TGTGCCAGTAGTACTCGGCAGGGCTACTATGGCTACACCTTC
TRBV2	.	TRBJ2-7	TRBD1	CASRGQGAREQYF	TGTGCCAGCAGGGGACAGGGGGCAAGAGAGCAGTACTTC
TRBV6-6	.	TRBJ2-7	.	CASSYSKAGGEQYF	TGTGCCAGCAGTTACTCGAAGGCAGGAGGTGAGCAGTACTTC
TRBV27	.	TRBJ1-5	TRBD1	CASRGQDNQPQHF	TGTGCCAGCAGGGGACAGGACAATCAGCCCCAGCATTTT
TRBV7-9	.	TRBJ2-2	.	CASSLRTANTGELFF	TGTGCCAGCAGCTTAAGGACAGCCAACACCGGGGAGCTGTTTTTT
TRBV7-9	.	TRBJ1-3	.	CASSYSGSGNTIYF	TGTGCCAGCAGCTACTCAGGGTCTGGAAACACCATATATTTT
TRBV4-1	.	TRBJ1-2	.	CASSQEGRGLPYGYTF	TGCGCCAGCAGCCAAGAGGGGAGGGGACTCCCCTATGGCTACACCTTC
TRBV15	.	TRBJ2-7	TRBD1	CATRQGQNPYEQYF	TGTGCCACCAGACAGGGACAGAATCCCTACGAGCAGTACTTC
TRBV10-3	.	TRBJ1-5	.	CAIGSSFSNQPQHF	TGTGCCATTGGCAGCTCTTTTAGCAATCAGCCCCAGCATTTT
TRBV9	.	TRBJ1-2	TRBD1	CASSVGGTGDSGYTF	TGTGCCAGCAGCGTAGGAGGGACAGGGGACTCTGGCTACACCTTC
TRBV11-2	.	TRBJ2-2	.	CASRDSSTGELFF	TGTGCCAGCAGGGACAGCAGCACCGGGGAGCTGTTTTTT
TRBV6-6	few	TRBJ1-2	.	CASSYTQGGYTF	TGTGCCAGCAGTTACACCCAGGGTGGCTACACCTTC
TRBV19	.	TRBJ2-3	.	CASSIGGGPTDTQYF	TGTGCCAGTAGTATCGGGGGCGGACCCACAGATACGCAGTATTTT
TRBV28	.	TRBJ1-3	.	CASTSHGAGNTIYF	TGTGCCAGCACCTCCCACGGGGCCGGAAACACCATATATTTT
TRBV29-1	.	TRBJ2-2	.	CSVGGGPGELFF	TGCAGCGTAGGGGGGGGCCCCGGGGAGCTGTTTTTT
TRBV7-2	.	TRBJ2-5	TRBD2	CASSSSGLAGTGAQYF	TGTGCCAGCAGCTCCTCGGGACTAGCGGGGACTGGGGCCCAGTACTTC
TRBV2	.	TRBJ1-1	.	CASSEVGLNTEAFF	TGTGCCAGCAGTGAAGTAGGATTGAACACTGAAGCTTTCTTT
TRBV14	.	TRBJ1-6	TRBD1	CARVARDSRNSPLHF	TGTGCCAGAGTGGCTCGGGACAGTCGAAATTCACCCCTCCACTTT
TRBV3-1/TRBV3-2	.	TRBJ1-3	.	CASSLRADSGNTIYF	TGTGCCAGCAGCCTCCGGGCCGACTCTGGAAACACCATATATTTT
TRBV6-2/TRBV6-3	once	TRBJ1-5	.	CASSYSSRVNQPQHF	TGTGCCAGCAGTTACTCGAGCAGGGTTAATCAGCCCCAGCATTTT
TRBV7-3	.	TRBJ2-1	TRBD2	CASSKTSGRSSYNEQFF	TGTGCCAGCAGCAAAACTAGCGGGAGGAGCTCCTACAATGAGCAGTTCTTC
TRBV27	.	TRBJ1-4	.	CASSFSIGEKLFF	TGTGCCAGCAGTTTCAGTATCGGGGAAAAACTGTTTTTT
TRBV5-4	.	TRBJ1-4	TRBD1	CASSLEGGGEKLFF	TGTGCCAGCAGCTTGGAAGGGGGCGGTGAAAAACTGTTTTTT
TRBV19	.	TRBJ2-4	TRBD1	CASSFQQGDIQYF	TGTGCCAGTAGTTTTCAACAGGGGGACATTCAGTACTTC
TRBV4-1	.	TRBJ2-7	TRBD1	CASSRQGAGEQYF	TGCGCCAGCAGCCGACAGGGGGCGGGGGAGCAGTACTTC
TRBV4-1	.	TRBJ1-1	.	CASSQLGGNTEAFF	TGCGCCAGCAGCCAGTTAGGGGGAAACACTGAAGCTTTCTTT
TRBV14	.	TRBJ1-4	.	CASSQVTGKLFF	TGTGCCAGCAGCCAAGTGACAGGAAAACTGTTTTTT
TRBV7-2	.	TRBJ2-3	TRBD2	CASRPASGRSDTQYF	TGTGCCAGCAGGCCAGCTAGCGGGAGGTCGGATACGCAGTATTTT
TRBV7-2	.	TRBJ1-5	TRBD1	CASSLGKGAQPQHF	TGTGCCAGCAGCTTAGGGAAGGGGGCCCAGCCCCAGCATTTT
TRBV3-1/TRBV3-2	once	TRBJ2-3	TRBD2	CASSQPQLAGGPTDTQYF	TGTGCCAGCAGCCAACCCCAGCTAGCGGGGGGCCCCACAGATACGCAGTATTTT
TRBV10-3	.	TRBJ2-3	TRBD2	CAIRGAGVDGDTQYF	TGTGCCATCAGGGGAGCGGGAGTCGACGGGGATACGCAGTATTTT
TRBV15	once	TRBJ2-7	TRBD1	CATSREGTGGYEQYF	TGTGCCACCAGCAGAGAGGGGACAGGGGGCTACGAGCAGTACTTC
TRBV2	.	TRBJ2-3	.	CASSGEGVGADTQYF	TGTGCCAGCAGTGGTGAGGGAGTGGGCGCAGATACGCAGTATTTT
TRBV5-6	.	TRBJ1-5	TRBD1	CASSLRPQGAQPQHF	TGTGCCAGCAGCTTAAGGCCACAGGGGGCTCAGCCCCAGCATTTT
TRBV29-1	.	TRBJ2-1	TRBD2	CSVETSGIYNEQFF	TGCAGCGTTGAGACTAGCGGGATCTACAATGAGCAGTTCTTC
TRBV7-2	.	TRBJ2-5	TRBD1	CASSLNRGETQYF	TGTGCCAGCAGCTTAAACAGGGGGGAGACCCAGTACTTC
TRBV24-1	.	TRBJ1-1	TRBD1	CATSDTRGSGTEAFF	TGTGCCACCAGTGATACCAGGGGGTCGGGCACTGAAGCTTTCTTT
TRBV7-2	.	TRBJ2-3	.	CASRLASTDTQYF	TGTGCCAGCAGACTAGCCAGCACAGATACGCAGTATTTT
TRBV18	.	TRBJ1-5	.	CASSPPSGNQPQHF	TGTGCCAGCTCACCACCATCGGGAAATCAGCCCCAGCATTTT